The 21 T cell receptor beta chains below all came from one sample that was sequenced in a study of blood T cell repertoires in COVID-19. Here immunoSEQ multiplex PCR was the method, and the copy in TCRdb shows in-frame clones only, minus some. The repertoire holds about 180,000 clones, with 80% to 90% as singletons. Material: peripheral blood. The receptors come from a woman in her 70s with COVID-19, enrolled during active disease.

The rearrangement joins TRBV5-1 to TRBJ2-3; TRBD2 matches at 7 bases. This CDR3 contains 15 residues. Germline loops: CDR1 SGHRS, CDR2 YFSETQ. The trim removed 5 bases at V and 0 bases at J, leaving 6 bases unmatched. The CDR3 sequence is CASSGGTISTDTQYF. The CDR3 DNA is TGCGCCAGCAGTGGCGGGACTATTAGCACAGATACGCAGTATTTT.

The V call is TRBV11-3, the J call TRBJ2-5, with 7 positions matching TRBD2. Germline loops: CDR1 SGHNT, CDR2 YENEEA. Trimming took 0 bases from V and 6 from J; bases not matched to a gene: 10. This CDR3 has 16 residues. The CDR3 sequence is CASSLEGGSLVQTQYF. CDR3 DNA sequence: TGTGCCAGCAGCTTAGAAGGCGGGAGTCTCGTCCAGACCCAGTACTTC.

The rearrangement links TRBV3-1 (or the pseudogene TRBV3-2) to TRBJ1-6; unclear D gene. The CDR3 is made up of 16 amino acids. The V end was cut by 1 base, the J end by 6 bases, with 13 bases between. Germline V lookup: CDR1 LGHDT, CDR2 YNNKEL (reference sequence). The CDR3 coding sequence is TGTGCCAGCAGCCAAGGATTGGTAGGGAGTAATTCACCCCTCCACTTT. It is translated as CASSQGLVGSNSPLHF.

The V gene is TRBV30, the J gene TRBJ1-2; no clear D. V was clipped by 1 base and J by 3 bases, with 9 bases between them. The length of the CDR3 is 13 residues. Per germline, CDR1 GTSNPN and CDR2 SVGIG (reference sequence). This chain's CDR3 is CAWSATLDYGYTF. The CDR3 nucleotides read TGTGCCTGGAGTGCCACTTTGGACTATGGCTACACCTTC.

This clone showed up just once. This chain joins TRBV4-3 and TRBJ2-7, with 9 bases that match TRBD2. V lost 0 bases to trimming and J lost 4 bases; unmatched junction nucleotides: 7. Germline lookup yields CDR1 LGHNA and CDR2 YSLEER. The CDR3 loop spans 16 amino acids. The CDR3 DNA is TGCGCCAGCAGCCAAGAACCCAGCGGGAGGAGTTACGAGCAGTACTTC. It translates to CASSQEPSGRSYEQYF.

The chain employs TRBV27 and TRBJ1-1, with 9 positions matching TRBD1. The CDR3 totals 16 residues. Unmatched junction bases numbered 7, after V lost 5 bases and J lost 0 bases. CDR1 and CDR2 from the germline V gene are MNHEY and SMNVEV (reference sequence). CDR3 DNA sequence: TGTGCCAGCAGTCGCCGGACAGGGGCGGTGAACACTGAAGCTTTCTTT. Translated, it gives CASSRRTGAVNTEAFF.

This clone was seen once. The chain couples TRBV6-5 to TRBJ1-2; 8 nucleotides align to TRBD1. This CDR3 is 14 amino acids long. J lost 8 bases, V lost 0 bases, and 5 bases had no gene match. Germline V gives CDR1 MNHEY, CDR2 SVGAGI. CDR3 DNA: TGTGCCAGCAGTTACTCTGGCAGGGGGCGCGGCTACACCTTC. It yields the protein CASSYSGRGRGYTF.

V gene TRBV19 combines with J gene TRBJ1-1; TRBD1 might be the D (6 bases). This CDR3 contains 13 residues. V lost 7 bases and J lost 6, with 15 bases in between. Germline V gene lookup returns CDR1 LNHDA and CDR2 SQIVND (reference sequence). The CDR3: CASTPTGEAEAFF. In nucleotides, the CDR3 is TGTGCCAGTACCCCGACAGGAGAGGCTGAAGCTTTCTTT.

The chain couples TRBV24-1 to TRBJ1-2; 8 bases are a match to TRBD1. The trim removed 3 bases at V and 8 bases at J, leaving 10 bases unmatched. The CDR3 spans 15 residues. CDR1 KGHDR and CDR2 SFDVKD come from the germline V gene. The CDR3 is CATSDLGQGLEGYTF. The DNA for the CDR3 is TGTGCCACCAGTGATCTAGGACAGGGCTTGGAGGGCTACACCTTC.

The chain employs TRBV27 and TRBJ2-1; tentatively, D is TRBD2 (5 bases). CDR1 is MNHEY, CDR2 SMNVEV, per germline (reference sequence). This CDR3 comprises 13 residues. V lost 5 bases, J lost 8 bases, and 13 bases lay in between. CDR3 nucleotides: TGTGCCAGCAGTCACAGCACTAGGGATGAGCAGTTCTTC. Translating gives CASSHSTRDEQFF.

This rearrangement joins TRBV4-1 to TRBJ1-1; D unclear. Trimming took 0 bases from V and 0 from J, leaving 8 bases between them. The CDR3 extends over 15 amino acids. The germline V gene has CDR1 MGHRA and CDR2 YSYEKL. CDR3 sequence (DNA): TGCGCCAGCAGCCAAGATGTCGGTGTGAACACTGAAGCTTTCTTT. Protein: CASSQDVGVNTEAFF.

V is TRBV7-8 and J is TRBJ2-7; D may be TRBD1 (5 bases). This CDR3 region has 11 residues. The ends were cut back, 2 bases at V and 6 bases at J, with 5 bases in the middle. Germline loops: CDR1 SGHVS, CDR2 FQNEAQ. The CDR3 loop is CASSLRGEQYF. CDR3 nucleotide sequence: TGTGCCAGCAGCTTAAGGGGCGAGCAGTACTTC.

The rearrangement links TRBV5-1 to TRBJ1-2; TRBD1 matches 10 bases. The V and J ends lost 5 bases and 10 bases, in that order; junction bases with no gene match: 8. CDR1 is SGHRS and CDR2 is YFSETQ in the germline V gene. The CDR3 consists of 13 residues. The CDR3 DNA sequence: TGCGCCAGCAGGGGGGACAGGGGAAGGTTCTACACCTTC. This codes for CASRGDRGRFYTF.

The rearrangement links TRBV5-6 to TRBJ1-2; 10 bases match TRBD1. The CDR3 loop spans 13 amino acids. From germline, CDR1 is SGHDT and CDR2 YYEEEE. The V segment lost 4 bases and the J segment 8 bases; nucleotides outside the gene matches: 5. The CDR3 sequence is CASSRTGGYGYTF. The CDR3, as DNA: TGTGCCAGCAGCAGGACAGGGGGTTACGGCTACACCTTC.

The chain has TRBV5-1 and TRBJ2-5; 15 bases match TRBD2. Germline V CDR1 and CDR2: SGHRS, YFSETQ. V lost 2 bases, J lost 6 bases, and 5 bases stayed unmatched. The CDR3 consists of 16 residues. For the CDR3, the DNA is TGCGCCAGCAGCTTTCGGGGGACTAGCGGGAGGCAGACCCAGTACTTC. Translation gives CASSFRGTSGRQTQYF.

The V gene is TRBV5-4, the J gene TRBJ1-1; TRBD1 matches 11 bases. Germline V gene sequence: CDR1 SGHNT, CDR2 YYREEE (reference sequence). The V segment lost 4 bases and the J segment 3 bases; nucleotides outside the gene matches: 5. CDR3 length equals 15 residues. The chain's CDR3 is CASSGQGAGDTEAFF. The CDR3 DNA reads TGTGCCAGCAGCGGACAGGGGGCAGGGGACACTGAAGCTTTCTTT.

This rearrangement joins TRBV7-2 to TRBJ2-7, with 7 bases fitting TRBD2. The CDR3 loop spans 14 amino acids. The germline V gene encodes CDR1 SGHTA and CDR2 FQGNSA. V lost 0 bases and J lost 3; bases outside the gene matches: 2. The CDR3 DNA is TGTGCCAGCAGCTTAGCACTAGCGAGCTACGAGCAGTACTTC. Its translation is CASSLALASYEQYF.

The DNA of the CDR3 is TGTGCCACCAGCGACCCCCCAGGGAGGGCAGATACGCAGTATTTT. Its protein product is CATSDPPGRADTQYF. V gene TRBV24-1 combines with J gene TRBJ2-3; 7 nucleotides agree with TRBD2. V dropped 7 bases and J dropped 4; count of bases not matched to a gene: 10. The CDR3 contains 15 residues. The V gene's germline CDR1 is KGHDR and CDR2 SFDVKD.

The DNA for the CDR3 is TGTGCCTGGAGGACAGGGGTGGGAGAAAAACTGTTTTTT. This sequence encodes CAWRTGVGEKLFF. The rearrangement links TRBV30 to TRBJ1-4; TRBD1 matches at 8 bases. Per the germline V gene, CDR1 is GTSNPN and CDR2 is SVGIG (reference sequence). Trimming removed 3 bases from V and 8 bases from J; junction bases left unmatched: 5. CDR3 length: 13 amino acids.

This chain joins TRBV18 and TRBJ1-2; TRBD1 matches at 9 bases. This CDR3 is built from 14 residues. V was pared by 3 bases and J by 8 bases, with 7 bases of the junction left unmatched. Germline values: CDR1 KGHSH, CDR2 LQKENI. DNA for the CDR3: TGTGCCAGCTCACCCGGACAGGGGTTAGGAGGCTACACCTTC. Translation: CASSPGQGLGGYTF.

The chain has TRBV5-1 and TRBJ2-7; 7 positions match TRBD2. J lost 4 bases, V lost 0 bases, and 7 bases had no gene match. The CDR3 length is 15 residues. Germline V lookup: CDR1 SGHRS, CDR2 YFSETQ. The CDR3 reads CASSLDSGRGYEQYF. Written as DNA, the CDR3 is TGCGCCAGCAGCTTGGATAGCGGGCGAGGATACGAGCAGTACTTC.